Listed below are T cell receptor beta chains from one sample, sequenced in a study of metastatic and nonmetastatic thyroid tumors. TCRdb reanalyzed the PCR reads via MiXCR. The data hold about 40,000 clones, with more than 25% observed a single time. The sample comprised blood. These receptors all come from a male donor with papillary thyroid cancer or a benign thyroid nodule (not recorded which). Some clones in this sample may be carry-over from other donors' samples. CDR3s include the opening cysteine and the closing phenylalanine or tryptophan. The D gene is left open where the match is weak. Size values are once, few and many counts, or a class for expanded clones, and some rows have none.

v_call,clone_size,d_call,j_call,cdr3_length,cdr3_aa,cdr3_nt
TRBV28,.,TRBD2,TRBJ2-7,16,CASSLRGWTSDYEQYF,TGTGCCAGCAGTTTGCGGGGGTGGACTAGCGACTACGAGCAGTACTTC
TRBV10-3,many,.,TRBJ1-3,15,CAIREGQGAFHTIYF,TGTGCCATCAGGGAAGGACAAGGGGCCTTCCACACCATATATTTT
TRBV6-1,few,.,TRBJ1-1,15,CASSEGATGWGEAFF,TGTGCCAGCAGTGAGGGGGCGACAGGTTGGGGTGAAGCTTTCTTT
TRBV3-1,.,.,TRBJ1-1,14,CASRQRGGGTEAFF,TGTGCCAGCAGGCAAAGAGGGGGAGGAACTGAAGCTTTCTTT
TRBV6-1,many,.,TRBJ2-7,16,CASRRGAGTGIYEQYF,TGTGCCAGCAGACGCGGGGCGGGGACTGGAATCTACGAGCAGTACTTC
TRBV24-1,few,.,TRBJ1-4,13,CATGGAGNEKLFF,TGTGCCACCGGAGGGGCGGGTAATGAAAAACTGTTTTTT
TRBV6-4,many,.,TRBJ2-6,16,CASSDSAGSGANVLTF,TGTGCCAGCAGTGACTCAGCGGGCTCTGGGGCCAACGTCCTGACTTTC
TRBV6-1,few,.,TRBJ1-1,14,CASTRVTGVTEAFF,TGTGCCAGCACCAGGGTGACTGGTGTCACTGAAGCTTTCTTT
TRBV6-1,.,TRBD1,TRBJ1-1,15,CASKITGGLNTEAFF,TGTGCCAGCAAGATAACAGGGGGGTTGAACACTGAAGCTTTCTTT
TRBV6-1,few,.,TRBJ1-6,14,CASRPGMSNSPLHF,TGTGCCAGCAGGCCCGGGATGTCCAATTCACCCCTCCACTTT
TRBV24-1,few,.,TRBJ2-3,16,CATSVPSWHGTYTQYF,TGTGCCACCAGTGTTCCTAGCTGGCACGGCACATATACGCAGTATTTT
TRBV6-1,many,.,TRBJ2-1,13,CASSREPHNEQFF,TGTGCCAGCAGTCGAGAACCTCACAATGAGCAGTTCTTC
TRBV9,.,.,TRBJ2-2,13,CASGTRWPGDLFF,TGTGCCAGCGGCACACGGTGGCCCGGGGACCTTTTTTTT
TRBV18,many,.,TRBJ2-5,13,CASSTQSSETQYF,TGTGCCAGCTCGACTCAATCAAGCGAGACCCAGTACTTC
TRBV6-2/TRBV6-3,medium-sized,.,TRBJ2-3,14,CASSYAGPTDTQYF,TGTGCCAGCAGTTACGCGGGACCCACAGATACGCAGTATTTT
TRBV6-1,.,TRBD1,TRBJ2-3,13,CASSLDRVDTQYF,TGTGCCAGCAGCCTAGACAGGGTAGATACGCAGTATTTT
TRBV27,few,.,TRBJ1-1,15,CASSLYGGLCTEAFF,TGTGCCAGCAGTTTATATGGGGGGCTATGCACTGAAGCTTTCTTT
TRBV6-2/TRBV6-3,.,TRBD1,TRBJ2-1,15,CASSPPGQGRNEQFF,TGTGCCAGCAGTCCACCGGGACAGGGGAGGAATGAGCAGTTCTTC
TRBV3-1,.,.,TRBJ1-2,14,CASSPGTAGYRYTF,TGTGCCAGCAGCCCTGGGACCGCGGGCTATCGCTACACCTTC
TRBV7-2,.,TRBD2,TRBJ2-3,14,CASSFRKAGFTQYF,TGTGCCAGCAGCTTCCGAAAAGCGGGATTTACGCAGTATTTT
TRBV28,medium-sized,TRBD1,TRBJ1-6,15,CASSFGTGDRSPLHF,TGTGCCAGCAGTTTTGGGACAGGGGATCGCTCACCCCTCCACTTT
TRBV5-1,many,.,TRBJ2-3,15,CASSAGRGWGDTQYF,TGCGCCAGCAGCGCAGGCAGGGGCTGGGGAGATACGCAGTATTTT
TRBV6-5,.,.,TRBJ2-2,13,CASSYLGSGELFF,TGTGCCAGCAGTTATTTGGGCTCCGGGGAGCTGTTTTTT
TRBV2,few,.,TRBJ2-5,15,CASSGREGGGGTQYF,TGTGCCAGCAGTGGGAGAGAGGGAGGCGGTGGGACCCAGTACTTC
TRBV6-2/TRBV6-3,.,.,TRBJ2-7,14,CASSYRRTSYEQYF,TGTGCCAGCAGTTACAGAAGGACCTCCTACGAGCAGTACTTC
TRBV5-4,once,.,TRBJ2-3,15,CSSSLEVRTWDTQYF,TGTTCCAGCAGCTTGGAGGTTCGTACCTGGGATACGCAGTATTTT
TRBV20-1,.,TRBD1,TRBJ1-1,15,CSAAHEGGMNTEAFF,TGCAGTGCTGCCCACGAAGGGGGCATGAACACTGAAGCTTTCTTT
TRBV6-1,few,TRBD1,TRBJ2-2,15,CASSQPGQAAGELFF,TGTGCCAGCAGTCAGCCGGGACAGGCGGCCGGGGAGTTGTTTTTT
TRBV28,.,TRBD1,TRBJ2-2,15,CASSHMDRGVVELFF,TGTGCCAGCAGTCACATGGACAGGGGGGTCGTTGAGCTGTTTTTT
TRBV28,.,.,TRBJ1-2,11,CASMELGGYTF,TGTGCCAGCATGGAGTTGGGCGGCTACACCTTC
TRBV5-4,many,.,TRBJ2-3,13,CASSPLAREVRYF,TGTGCCAGCAGCCCGCTTGCCAGGGAGGTTCGGTATTTT
TRBV24-1,.,.,TRBJ1-5,17,CATSALGDGRSNQPQHF,TGTGCCACCAGTGCCCTAGGGGACGGCCGTAGCAATCAGCCCCAGCATTTT
TRBV28,many,.,TRBJ2-2,13,CASKSAGTGELFF,TGTGCCAGCAAATCAGCCGGGACCGGGGAGCTGTTTTTT